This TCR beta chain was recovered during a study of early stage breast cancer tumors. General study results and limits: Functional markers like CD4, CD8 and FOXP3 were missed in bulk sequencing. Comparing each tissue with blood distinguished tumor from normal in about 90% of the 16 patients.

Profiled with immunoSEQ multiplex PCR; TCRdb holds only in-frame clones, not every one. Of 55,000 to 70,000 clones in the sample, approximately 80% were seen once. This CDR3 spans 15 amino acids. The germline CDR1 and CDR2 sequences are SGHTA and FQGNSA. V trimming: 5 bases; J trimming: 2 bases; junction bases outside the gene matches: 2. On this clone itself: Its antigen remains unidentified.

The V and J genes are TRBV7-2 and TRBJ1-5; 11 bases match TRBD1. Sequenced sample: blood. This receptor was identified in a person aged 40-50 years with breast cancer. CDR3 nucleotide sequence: TGTGCCAGCAGCACGGGACAGGGGGGCAATCAGCCCCAGCATTTT. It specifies CASSTGQGGNQPQHF.